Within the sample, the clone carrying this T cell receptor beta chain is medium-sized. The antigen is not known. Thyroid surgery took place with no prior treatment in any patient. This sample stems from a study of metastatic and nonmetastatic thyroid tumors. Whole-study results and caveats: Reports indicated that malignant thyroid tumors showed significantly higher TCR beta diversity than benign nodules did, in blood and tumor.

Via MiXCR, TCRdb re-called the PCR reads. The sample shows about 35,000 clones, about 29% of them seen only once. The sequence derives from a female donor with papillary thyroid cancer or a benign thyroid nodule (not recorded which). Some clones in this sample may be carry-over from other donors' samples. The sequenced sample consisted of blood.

The CDR3 spells CASSRPGQGGQYF. In DNA, the CDR3 is TGTGCCAGCAGCAGACCGGGACAGGGGGGGCAGTACTTC. The chain employs TRBV12-3 or TRBV12-4 and TRBJ2-7, with TRBD1 matching over 11 bases. The CDR3 has 13 amino acids. V lost 6 bases and J lost 9; bases outside the gene matches: 7.